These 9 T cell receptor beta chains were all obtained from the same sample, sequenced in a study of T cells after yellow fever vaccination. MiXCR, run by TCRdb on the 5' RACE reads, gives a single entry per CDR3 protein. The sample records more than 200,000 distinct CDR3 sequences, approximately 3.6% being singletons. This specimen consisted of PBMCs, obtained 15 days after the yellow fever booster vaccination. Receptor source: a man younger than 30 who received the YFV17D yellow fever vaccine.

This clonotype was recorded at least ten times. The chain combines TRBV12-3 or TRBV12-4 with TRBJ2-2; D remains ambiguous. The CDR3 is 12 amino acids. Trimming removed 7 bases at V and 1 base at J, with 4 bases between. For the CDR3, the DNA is TGTGCCAGCAAGGAGAACACCGGGGAGCTGTTTTTT. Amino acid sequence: CASKENTGELFF.

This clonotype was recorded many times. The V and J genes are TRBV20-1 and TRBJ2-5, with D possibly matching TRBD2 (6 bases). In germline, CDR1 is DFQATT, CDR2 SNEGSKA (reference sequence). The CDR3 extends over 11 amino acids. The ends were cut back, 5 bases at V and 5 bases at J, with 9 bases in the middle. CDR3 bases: TGCAGTGCTCCTCTAGCGGAGACCCAGTACTTC. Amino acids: CSAPLAETQYF.

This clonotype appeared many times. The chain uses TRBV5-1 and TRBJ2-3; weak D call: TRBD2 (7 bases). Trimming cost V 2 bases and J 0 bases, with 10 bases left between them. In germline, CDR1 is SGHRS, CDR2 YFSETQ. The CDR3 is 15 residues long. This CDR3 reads CASSFEGGSTDTQYF. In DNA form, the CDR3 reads TGCGCCAGCAGCTTTGAGGGGGGGAGCACAGATACGCAGTATTTT. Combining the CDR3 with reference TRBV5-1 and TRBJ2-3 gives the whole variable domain KAGVTQTPRYLIKTRGQQVTLSCSPISGHRSVSWYQQTPGQGLQFLFEYFSETQRNKGNFPGRFSGRQFSNSRSEMNVSTLELGDSALYLCASSFEGGSTDTQYFGPGTRLTVL.

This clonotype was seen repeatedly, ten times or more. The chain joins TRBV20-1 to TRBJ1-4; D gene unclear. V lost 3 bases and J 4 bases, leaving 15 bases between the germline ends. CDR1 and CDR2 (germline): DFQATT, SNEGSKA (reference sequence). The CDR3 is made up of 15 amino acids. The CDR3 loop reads CSARAPPTGNEKLFF. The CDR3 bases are TGCAGTGCTAGGGCCCCTCCGACGGGTAATGAAAAACTGTTTTTT.

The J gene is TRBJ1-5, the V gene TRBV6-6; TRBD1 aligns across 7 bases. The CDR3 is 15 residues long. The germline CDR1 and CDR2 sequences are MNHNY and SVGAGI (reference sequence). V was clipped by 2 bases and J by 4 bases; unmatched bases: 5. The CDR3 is CASSYQLTGNQPQHF. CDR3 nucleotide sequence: TGTGCCAGCAGTTACCAGTTGACAGGGAATCAGCCCCAGCATTTT.

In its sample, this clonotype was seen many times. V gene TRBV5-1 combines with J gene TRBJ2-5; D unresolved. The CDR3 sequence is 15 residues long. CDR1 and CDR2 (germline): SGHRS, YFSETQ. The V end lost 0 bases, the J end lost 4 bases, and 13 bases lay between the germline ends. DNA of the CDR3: TGCGCCAGCAGCTTGGAACAGATTGGTGGAGAGACCCAGTACTTC. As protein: CASSLEQIGGETQYF.

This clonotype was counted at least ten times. CDR3 nucleotides: TGTGCCAGCAGCACCGGGACTAGCGGCTCCTACGAGCAGTACTTC. This encodes CASSTGTSGSYEQYF. The gene calls are TRBV3-1 and TRBJ2-7, with 11 bases fitting TRBD2. The CDR3 is 15 residues long. V was clipped by 5 bases and J by 0 bases; unmatched bases: 3. Germline-derived CDR1 and CDR2 are LGHDT and YNNKEL (reference sequence).

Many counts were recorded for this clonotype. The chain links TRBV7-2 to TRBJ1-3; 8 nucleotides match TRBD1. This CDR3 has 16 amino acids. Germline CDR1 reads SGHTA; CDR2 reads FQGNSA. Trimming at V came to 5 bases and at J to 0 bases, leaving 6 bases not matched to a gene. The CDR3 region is CASSQRQGSSGNTIYF. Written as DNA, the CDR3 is TGTGCCAGCAGCCAAAGACAGGGGAGCTCTGGAAACACCATATATTTT.

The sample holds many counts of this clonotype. The CDR3 coding sequence is TGCGCCAGCAGCTTGGGGCAGGGGGCTCATCAGCCCCAGCATTTT. Translating gives CASSLGQGAHQPQHF. This rearrangement joins TRBV5-1 to TRBJ1-5; TRBD1 matches at 8 bases. The V gene end was trimmed by 0 bases and the J gene end by 5 bases; junction bases not matched to a gene: 4. This CDR3 region has 15 residues. Germline CDR1 SGHRS, CDR2 YFSETQ.